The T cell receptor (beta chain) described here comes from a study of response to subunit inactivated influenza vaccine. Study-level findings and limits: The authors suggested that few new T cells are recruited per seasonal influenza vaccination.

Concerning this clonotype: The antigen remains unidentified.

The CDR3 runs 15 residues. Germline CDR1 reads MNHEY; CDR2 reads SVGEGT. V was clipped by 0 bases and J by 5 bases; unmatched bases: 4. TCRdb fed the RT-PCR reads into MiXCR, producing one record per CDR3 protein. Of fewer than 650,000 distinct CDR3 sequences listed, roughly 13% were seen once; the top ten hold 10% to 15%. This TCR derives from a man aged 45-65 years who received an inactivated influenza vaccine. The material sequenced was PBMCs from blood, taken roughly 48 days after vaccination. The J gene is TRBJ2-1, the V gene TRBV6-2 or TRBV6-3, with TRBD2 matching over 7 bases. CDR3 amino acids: CASSYSALAHNEQFF. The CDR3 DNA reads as TGTGCCAGCAGTTACTCGGCACTAGCGCACAATGAGCAGTTCTTC.